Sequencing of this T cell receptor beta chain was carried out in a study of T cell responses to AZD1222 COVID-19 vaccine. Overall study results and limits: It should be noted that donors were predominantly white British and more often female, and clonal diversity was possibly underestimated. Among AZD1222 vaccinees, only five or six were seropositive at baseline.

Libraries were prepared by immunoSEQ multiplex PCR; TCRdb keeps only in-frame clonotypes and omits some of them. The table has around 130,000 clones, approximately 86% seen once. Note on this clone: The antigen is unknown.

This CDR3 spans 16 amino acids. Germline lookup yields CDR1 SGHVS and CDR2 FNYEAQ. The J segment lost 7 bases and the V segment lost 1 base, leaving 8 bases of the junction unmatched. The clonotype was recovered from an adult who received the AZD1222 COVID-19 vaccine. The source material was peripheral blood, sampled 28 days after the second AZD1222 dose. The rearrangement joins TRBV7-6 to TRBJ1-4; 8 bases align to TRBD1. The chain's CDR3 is CASSLGVQGVGEKLFF. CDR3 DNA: TGTGCCAGCAGCTTAGGGGTACAGGGGGTTGGTGAAAAACTGTTTTTT.